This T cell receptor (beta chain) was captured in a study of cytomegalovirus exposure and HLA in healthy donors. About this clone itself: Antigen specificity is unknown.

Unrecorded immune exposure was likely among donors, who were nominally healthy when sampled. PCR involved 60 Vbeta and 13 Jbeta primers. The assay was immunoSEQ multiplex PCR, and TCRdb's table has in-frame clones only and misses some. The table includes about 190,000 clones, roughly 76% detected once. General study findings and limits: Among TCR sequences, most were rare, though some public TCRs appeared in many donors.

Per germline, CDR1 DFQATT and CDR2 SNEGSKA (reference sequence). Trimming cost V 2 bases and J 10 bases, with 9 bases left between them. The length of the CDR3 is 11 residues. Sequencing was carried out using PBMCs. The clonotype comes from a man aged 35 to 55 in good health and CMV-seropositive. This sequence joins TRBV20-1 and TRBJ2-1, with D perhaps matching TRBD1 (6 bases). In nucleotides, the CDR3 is TGCAGTGCTAGATCAGGACAGGAGCAGTTCTTC. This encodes CSARSGQEQFF.